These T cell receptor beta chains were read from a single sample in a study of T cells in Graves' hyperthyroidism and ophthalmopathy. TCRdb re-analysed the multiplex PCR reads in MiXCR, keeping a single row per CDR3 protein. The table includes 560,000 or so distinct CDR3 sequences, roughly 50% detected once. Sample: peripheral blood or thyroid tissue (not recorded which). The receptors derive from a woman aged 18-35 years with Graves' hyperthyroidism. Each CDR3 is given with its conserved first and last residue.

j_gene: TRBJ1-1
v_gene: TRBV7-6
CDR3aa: CASSPGTTGYAEAFF

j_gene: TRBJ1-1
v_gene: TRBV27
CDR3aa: CASSPTEMNTEAFF

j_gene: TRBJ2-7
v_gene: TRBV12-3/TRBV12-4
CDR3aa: CASSLHGDSYEQYF

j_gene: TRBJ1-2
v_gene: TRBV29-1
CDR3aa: CSVLTPNYGYTF

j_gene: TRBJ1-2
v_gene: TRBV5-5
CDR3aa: CASSPRTGVRYDYTF

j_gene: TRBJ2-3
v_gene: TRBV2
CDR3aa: CAISGLAGATTQYF

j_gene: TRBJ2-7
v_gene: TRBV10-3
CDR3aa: CASGGGEQYF

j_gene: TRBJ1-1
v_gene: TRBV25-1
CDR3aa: CASRMTVNTEAFF

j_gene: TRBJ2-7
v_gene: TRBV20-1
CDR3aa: CSARERGGQYF

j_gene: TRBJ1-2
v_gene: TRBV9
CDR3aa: CASSVGRLDRYTF

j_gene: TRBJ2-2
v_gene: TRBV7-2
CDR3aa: CASSLGGQGATGELFF

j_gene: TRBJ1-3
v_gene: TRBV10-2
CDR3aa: CASSELRDRVGNTIYF

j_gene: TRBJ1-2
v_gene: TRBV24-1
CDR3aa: CATSVTGVDYGYTF

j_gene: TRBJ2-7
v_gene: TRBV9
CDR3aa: CASSVDGSGGYEQYF

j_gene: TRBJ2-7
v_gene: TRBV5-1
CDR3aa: CASSLPEGLDEQYF

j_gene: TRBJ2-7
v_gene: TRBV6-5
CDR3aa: CASSEADRTYEQYF

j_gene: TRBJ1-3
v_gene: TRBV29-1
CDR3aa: CSVALGTAGNTIYF

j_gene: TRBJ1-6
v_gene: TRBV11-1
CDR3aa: CASSLARTNPEFNNSPLHF

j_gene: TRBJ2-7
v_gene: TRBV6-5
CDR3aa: CASTPSLQDEQYF

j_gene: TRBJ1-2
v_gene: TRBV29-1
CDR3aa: CSVDKSNYGYTF

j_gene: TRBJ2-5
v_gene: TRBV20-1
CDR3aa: CSASQPSRTSEYF

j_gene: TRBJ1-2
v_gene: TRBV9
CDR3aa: CASNRITDYGYTF

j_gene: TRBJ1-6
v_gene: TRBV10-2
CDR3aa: CAPGQGTTSPLHF

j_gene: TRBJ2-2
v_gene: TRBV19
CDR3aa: CASMRERVGELFF

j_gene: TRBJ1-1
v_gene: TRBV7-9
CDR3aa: CAWTSGMNTEAFF

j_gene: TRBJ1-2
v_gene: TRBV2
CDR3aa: CASSRTPGRRALITF

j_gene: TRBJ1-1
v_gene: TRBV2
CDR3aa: CALLLTVNTEAFF

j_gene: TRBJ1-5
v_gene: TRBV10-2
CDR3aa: CASRPGPNSNQPQHF

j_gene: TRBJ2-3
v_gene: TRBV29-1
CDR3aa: CSVPGQEVDTQYF

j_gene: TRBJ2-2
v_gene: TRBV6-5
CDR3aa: CASSRLAPGELFF

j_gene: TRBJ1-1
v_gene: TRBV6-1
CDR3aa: CASSARPGEAFF

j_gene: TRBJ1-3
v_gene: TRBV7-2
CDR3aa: CASSQGPGNTIYF

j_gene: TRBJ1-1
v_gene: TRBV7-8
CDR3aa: CASSLVLGEEAFF

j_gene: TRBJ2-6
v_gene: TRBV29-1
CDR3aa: CSVEEKSEGSGANVLTF

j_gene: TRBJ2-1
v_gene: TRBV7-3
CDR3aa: CASSLMDGGWNEQFF

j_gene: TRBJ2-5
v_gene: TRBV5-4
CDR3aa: CASSFRQGGTQYF

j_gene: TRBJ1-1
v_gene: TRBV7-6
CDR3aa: CASSRGDEQAFF

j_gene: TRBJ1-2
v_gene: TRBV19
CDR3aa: CASSVGQGRYGYTF

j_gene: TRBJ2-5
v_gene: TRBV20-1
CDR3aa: CSAPNGGRRETQYF

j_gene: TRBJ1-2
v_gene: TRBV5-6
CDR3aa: CASASPGGSGYTF

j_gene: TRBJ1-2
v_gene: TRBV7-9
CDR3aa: CASSPLYGYTF

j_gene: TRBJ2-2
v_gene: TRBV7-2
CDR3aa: CASSSRRTLTGELFF

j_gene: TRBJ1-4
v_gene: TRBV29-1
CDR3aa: CSVGDNYYEKLFF

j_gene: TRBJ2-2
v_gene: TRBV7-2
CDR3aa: CASSLLGGRDTGELFF

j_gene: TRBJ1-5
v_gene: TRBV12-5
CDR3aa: CASGSDQPQHF

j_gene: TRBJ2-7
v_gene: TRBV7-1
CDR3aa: CASSSRVSNPYYEQYF

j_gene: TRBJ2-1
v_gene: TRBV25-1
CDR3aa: CASRPGGLNEQFF

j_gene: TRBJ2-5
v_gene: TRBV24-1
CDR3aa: CASSLAPGTPDEETQYF

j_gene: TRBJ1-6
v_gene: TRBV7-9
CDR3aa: CATQAGTGRSPLHF

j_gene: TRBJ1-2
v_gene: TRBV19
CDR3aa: CASSADRALSDYTF

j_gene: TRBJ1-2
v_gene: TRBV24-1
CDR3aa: CATPPRTGVGTNYGYTF

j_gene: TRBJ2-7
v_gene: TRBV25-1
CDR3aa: CASSGWTSGKSSYEQYF

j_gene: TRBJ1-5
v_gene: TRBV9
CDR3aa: CASSVGAGGDQPQHF

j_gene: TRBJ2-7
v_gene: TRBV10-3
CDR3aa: CASSLTVGSYEQYF

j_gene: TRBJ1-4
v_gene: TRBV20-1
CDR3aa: CSAEGQGGEKLFF

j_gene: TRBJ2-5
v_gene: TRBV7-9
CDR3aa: CASSLRASGLQETQYF

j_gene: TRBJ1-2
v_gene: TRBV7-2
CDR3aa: CASSSTQALYGYTF